This entry describes one TCR beta chain. Its antigen is currently unknown. A read error may be the cause here, since a much bigger clone is one base away. This record belongs to a study of T cell repertoires in cytomegalovirus infection. Study information: It can be stated that public TCR beta signatures indicated CMV infection as well as a matching HLA type.

TCRdb reprocessed the reads via MiXCR and lists one record per CDR3 protein. Here the sample spans around 530,000 distinct CDR3 sequences, about 25% being singletons. Study-wide findings and caveats: Predominance within the ex vivo response was attributable to HLA-C-restricted CMV-specific TCR beta clonotypes. Pooled public TCR beta family frequency picked out CMV carriers with the relevant HLA.

Per the germline V gene, CDR1 is SGHVS and CDR2 is FQNEAQ. This CDR3 spans 15 amino acids. The source of this sequence is a human donor in good health (CMV status not recorded). Some clones in this sample may be carry-over from other donors' samples. Source material: PBMCs. This sequence joins TRBV7-8 and TRBJ2-1; TRBD1 might be the D (6 bases). The DNA for the CDR3 is TGTGCCAGCGCAGAGAGGGGGACAACTTACAATGAGCTGTTCTTC. This sequence encodes CASAERGTTYNELFF.